Each of the 20 T cell receptor beta chains below was sequenced from the same sample in a study of cytomegalovirus exposure and HLA in healthy donors. Primers included in the PCR were 60 Vbeta and 13 Jbeta primers. Assay used: immunoSEQ multiplex PCR; TCRdb lists only in-frame clones, some missing. The table records around 64,000 clones, 65% to 80% of them present only once. Sequencing was done on a sample of PBMCs. Every receptor here comes from a man aged 25 to 40 in good health and CMV-seropositive.

The gene calls are TRBV5-1 and TRBJ2-3; D may be TRBD1 (5 bases). Germline CDR1 reads SGHRS; CDR2 reads YFSETQ. The CDR3 consists of 14 residues. Trimming took 0 bases from V and 2 from J, leaving 7 bases between them. CDR3 amino acids: CASSLEGITDTQYF. The CDR3 DNA sequence: TGCGCCAGCAGCTTGGAGGGGATCACAGATACGCAGTATTTT.

This clone was detected only a few times. The CDR3 reads CAWSARAEAFF. The CDR3 region has the DNA TGTGCCTGGAGTGCCAGGGCTGAAGCTTTCTTT. The J gene is TRBJ1-1, the V gene TRBV30; a possible D gene is TRBD1 (5 bases). Trimming removed 1 base at V and 6 bases at J, with 6 bases between. CDR3 length: 11 amino acids. The V gene's germline CDR1 is GTSNPN and CDR2 SVGIG (reference sequence).

The rearrangement links TRBV11-2 to TRBJ1-4; 7 nucleotides align to TRBD1. This CDR3 region has 13 residues. The V and J ends lost 7 bases and 3 bases, in that order; junction bases with no gene match: 2. The germline V gene encodes CDR1 SGHAT and CDR2 FQNNGV. The CDR3 sequence is CASNRGSNEKLFF. The CDR3 region has the DNA TGTGCCAGCAACAGGGGTTCTAATGAAAAACTGTTTTTT. The full variable domain, completed using reference TRBV11-2 and TRBJ1-4, is EAGVAQSPRYKIIEKRQSVAFWCNPISGHATLYWYQQILGQGPKLLIQFQNNGVVDDSQLPKDRFSAERLKGVDSTLKIQPAKLEDSAVYLCASNRGSNEKLFFGSGTQLSVL.

The chain uses TRBV7-2 and TRBJ1-4, with D perhaps TRBD1 (6 bases). The V end lost 1 base, the J end lost 7 bases, and 13 bases lay between the germline ends. The V gene's germline CDR1 is SGHTA and CDR2 FQGNSA. The CDR3 runs to 15 residues. The CDR3 region has the DNA TGTGCCAGCAGCTTAGTCCAGGGGACGGGTGAAAAACTGTTTTTT. It is translated as CASSLVQGTGEKLFF.

The rearrangement links TRBV4-3 to TRBJ2-7, with TRBD2 as a possible D gene (6 bases). The CDR3 totals 15 residues. Trimming stripped 3 bases from V and 3 bases from J, with 15 bases between. Germline V gene lookup returns CDR1 LGHNA and CDR2 YSLEER. The CDR3: CASSQAPDGGYEQYF. The CDR3 region has the DNA TGCGCCAGCAGCCAGGCTCCGGACGGGGGCTACGAGCAGTACTTC.

V gene TRBV5-1 combines with J gene TRBJ2-2, with TRBD2 identical over 12 bases. This CDR3 comprises 16 residues. Germline CDR1 reads SGHRS; CDR2 reads YFSETQ. J was trimmed by 5 bases and V by 3 bases; bases with no gene match: 5. CDR3: CASSSNLAGGTGELFF. The CDR3 DNA sequence: TGCGCCAGCAGCTCCAATCTAGCGGGGGGGACCGGGGAGCTGTTTTTT.

The table lists this clone with a few counts. This chain uses TRBV30 with TRBJ1-4, with 7 bases that match TRBD1. J lost 0 bases, V lost 3 bases, and 4 bases had no gene match. The CDR3 spans 15 residues. The V gene's germline CDR1 is GTSNPN and CDR2 SVGIG (reference sequence). CDR3 nucleotides: TGTGCCTGGAGAGCAGACAGGGCAACTAATGAAAAACTGTTTTTT. Its protein product is CAWRADRATNEKLFF.

The chain has TRBV7-6 and TRBJ2-2, with a tentative D call TRBD2 (6 bases). This CDR3 is 18 amino acids long. Trimming cost V 5 bases and J 0 bases, with 19 bases left between them. The V gene's germline CDR1 is SGHVS and CDR2 FNYEAQ. CDR3 in amino acids: CASSLNRGTPANTGELFF. The CDR3 DNA reads TGTGCCAGCAGCCTAAACCGGGGGACTCCCGCGAACACCGGGGAGCTGTTTTTT.

The chain employs TRBV5-1 and TRBJ1-4; 9 nucleotides agree with TRBD1. CDR1 and CDR2 (germline): SGHRS, YFSETQ. V dropped 3 bases and J dropped 4; count of bases not matched to a gene: 4. CDR3 length: 15 amino acids. The CDR3 is CASSWGQGGNEKLFF. DNA of the CDR3: TGCGCCAGCAGCTGGGGACAGGGTGGTAATGAAAAACTGTTTTTT.

The chain links TRBV6-6 to TRBJ2-7; tentative D call: TRBD1 (6 bases). Deletions cut 6 bases from V and 2 bases from J, with 11 bases between. Germline V gene data show CDR1 as MNHNY and CDR2 as SVGAGI (reference sequence). The CDR3 extends over 13 amino acids. The CDR3 DNA reads as TGTGCCAGCAGCGACAGGAGCACCTACGAGCAGTACTTC. Encoded protein: CASSDRSTYEQYF.

The chain employs TRBV9 and TRBJ2-7, with D maybe TRBD2 (7 bases). The CDR3 runs to 14 residues. CDR1 is SGDLS and CDR2 is YYNGEE in the germline V gene. Trimming took 3 bases from V and 5 from J, leaving 15 bases between them. CDR3 in amino acids: CASSGGGGPHEQYF. CDR3 nucleotides: TGTGCCAGCAGCGGAGGGGGAGGGCCCCACGAGCAGTACTTC.

This clone was detected once. The V and J genes are TRBV11-1 and TRBJ1-2; weak D call: TRBD1 (6 bases). Per the germline V gene, CDR1 is SGHAT and CDR2 is FQDESV (reference sequence). The CDR3 has 17 amino acids. V lost 5 bases and J lost 4, with 23 bases in between. This chain's CDR3 is CASSPQPGDNYLYGYTF. Here the CDR3 DNA reads TGTGCCAGCAGCCCGCAGCCAGGGGATAATTATCTCTATGGCTACACCTTC.

About this clone itself: A read error may produce the germline difference seen at one junction end. The rearrangement links TRBV7-7 to TRBJ2-5, with 10 positions matching TRBD1. This CDR3 comprises 14 residues. Germline CDR1 and CDR2: SSHAT and FNYEAQ (reference sequence). The chain's CDR3 is CASSRDRGFETQYF. CDR3 nucleotide sequence: TGTGCTAGCAGCCGGGACAGGGGCTTTGAGACCCAGTACTTC.

The V and J genes are TRBV4-1 and TRBJ2-5, with 7 bases that match TRBD2. V lost 1 base to trimming and J lost 3 bases; unmatched junction nucleotides: 2. The germline V gene has CDR1 MGHRA and CDR2 YSYEKL. The CDR3 loop spans 14 amino acids. The CDR3, as DNA: TGCGCCAGCAGCCAAGGGGGGGGAGAAGAGACCCAGTACTTC. Amino acid sequence: CASSQGGGEETQYF.

The rearrangement joins TRBV9 to TRBJ1-4; maybe TRBD1 (5 bases). Germline V gene lookup returns CDR1 SGDLS and CDR2 YYNGEE. V was pared by 5 bases and J by 5 bases, with 13 bases between. The CDR3 sequence is 14 residues long. This CDR3 is CASSGGGFNEKLFF. CDR3 bases: TGTGCCAGCAGTGGGGGAGGCTTCAATGAAAAACTGTTTTTT.

This chain links TRBV2 with TRBJ1-2; D is possibly TRBD1 (5 bases). V lost 2 bases and J lost 5, with 15 bases in between. The germline gives CDR1 SNHLY, CDR2 FYNNEI. This CDR3 has 15 amino acids. In nucleotides, the CDR3 is TGTGCCAGCAGTGAAACCCCAGGGTTGAGGTATGGCTACACCTTC. Protein: CASSETPGLRYGYTF.

This sequence joins TRBV5-1 and TRBJ2-7, with TRBD2 matching over 14 bases. Germline loops: CDR1 SGHRS, CDR2 YFSETQ. The junction had 2 bases not matched to a gene; V was cut back by 3 bases and J by 3 bases. The CDR3 contains 15 residues. CDR3 sequence: CASSSGLAGGYEQYF. Written as DNA, the CDR3 is TGCGCCAGCAGCTCCGGACTAGCGGGAGGCTACGAGCAGTACTTC.

The J gene is TRBJ1-2, the V gene TRBV29-1; D uncertain. Germline CDR1 is SQVTM and CDR2 is ANQGSEA. Trimming stripped 3 bases from V and 8 bases from J, with 10 bases between. The CDR3 extends over 11 amino acids. In DNA, the CDR3 is TGCAGCGTTGAGGCGGATGCAGGCTACACCTTC. Translation: CSVEADAGYTF. Full variable domain (rest looked up from reference TRBV29-1 and TRBJ1-2): SAVISQKPSRDICQRGTSLTIQCQVDSQVTMMFWYRQQPGQSLTLIATANQGSEATYESGFVIDKFPISRPNLTFSTLTVSNMSPEDSSIYLCSVEADAGYTFGSGTRLTVV.

The sample holds a few counts of this clone. This chain joins TRBV7-4 and TRBJ1-1; 7 bases agree with TRBD1. CDR3 length: 15 residues. V lost 7 bases and J lost 0; bases outside the gene matches: 8. Germline loops: CDR1 SGHVT, CDR2 SQSDAQ. The CDR3 bases are TGTGCCAGCACCTCGACAGGGCTTTTGAACACTGAAGCTTTCTTT. It encodes CASTSTGLLNTEAFF.

The chain couples TRBV6-5 to TRBJ1-5, with TRBD1 matching over 7 bases. The CDR3 is 15 residues long. Germline CDR1 reads MNHEY; CDR2 reads SVGAGI. After removal of 6 bases from V and 6 bases from J, the junction contained 11 bases not matched to a gene. The CDR3 sequence is CASSLRQGGGQPQHF. DNA for the CDR3: TGTGCCAGCAGCCTACGACAGGGTGGCGGTCAGCCCCAGCATTTT.